Listed below are T cell receptor beta chains from one sample, sequenced in a study of blood T cell repertoires in COVID-19. TCRdb's table, derived via immunoSEQ multiplex PCR, lists solely in-frame clones and lacks some. The sample has a few hundred thousand clones; 85% to 90% are singletons. Input material: peripheral blood. Source of these receptors: a woman in her 30s with COVID-19, enrolled during active disease. Each CDR3 is given with its conserved first and last residue. D genes are given only for firm matches. Size is omitted from some rows. Given values are once, few, many or a class for expanded clones.

-,TRBV10-3,-,TRBJ2-7,CAISRLLDSTEQYF,TGTGCCATCAGCCGATTACTTGATTCTACCGAGCAGTACTTC
-,TRBV7-8,-,TRBJ1-5,CASSLGLGEVQPQHF,TGTGCCAGCAGCTTAGGTCTAGGGGAGGTTCAGCCCCAGCATTTT
-,TRBV7-9,-,TRBJ1-3,CASSPLTARSGNTIYF,TGTGCCAGCAGCCCCTTGACAGCCCGCTCTGGAAACACCATATATTTT
-,TRBV7-9,-,TRBJ2-5,CASSGGARTQYF,TGTGCCAGCAGCGGGGGGGCACGGACCCAGTACTTC
-,TRBV5-1,-,TRBJ1-1,CASSPHVGREAFF,TGCGCCAGCAGCCCCCATGTGGGCAGGGAAGCTTTCTTT
once,TRBV5-1,TRBD2,TRBJ2-2,CASSLTTSGMLNTGELFF,TGCGCCAGCAGCTTGACAACTAGCGGAATGCTAAACACCGGGGAGCTGTTTTTT
-,TRBV30,TRBD1,TRBJ2-3,CAWGTGWDTQYF,TGTGCCTGGGGGACAGGGTGGGATACGCAGTATTTT
few,TRBV6-6,TRBD2,TRBJ2-5,CASRISGRVQETQYF,TGTGCCAGCAGGATTAGCGGGAGGGTCCAAGAGACCCAGTACTTC
-,TRBV2,TRBD2,TRBJ2-7,CASEGREGVEQYF,TGTGCCAGCGAAGGGCGGGAGGGCGTCGAGCAGTACTTC
once,TRBV4-2,TRBD2,TRBJ2-5,CASSQVLAEYQETQYF,TGTGCCAGCAGCCAAGTACTAGCGGAGTACCAAGAGACCCAGTACTTC
-,TRBV2,TRBD1,TRBJ2-5,CASRRTGGQETQYF,TGTGCCAGCAGGAGGACAGGGGGGCAAGAGACCCAGTACTTC
-,TRBV21-1,-,TRBJ2-2,CASSKAAGLGTGELFF,TGTGCCAGCAGCAAAGCAGCAGGGTTGGGGACCGGGGAGCTGTTTTTT
few,TRBV24-1,TRBD1,TRBJ2-2,CATGTGHNTGELFF,TGTGCCACCGGGACAGGGCATAACACCGGGGAGCTGTTTTTT
-,TRBV5-4,TRBD2,TRBJ2-3,CASRETSGNTDTQYF,TGTGCCAGCAGGGAGACTAGCGGTAACACAGATACGCAGTATTTT
-,TRBV11-3,-,TRBJ2-5,CASSLGGGFPQETQYF,TGTGCCAGCAGCTTAGGCGGGGGCTTCCCTCAAGAGACCCAGTACTTC
-,TRBV3-1/TRBV3-2,TRBD1,TRBJ2-7,CASSPFGTGSSYEQYF,TGTGCCAGCAGCCCATTCGGGACAGGTAGCTCCTACGAGCAGTACTTC
-,TRBV7-9,-,TRBJ2-7,CASSTPSGVGEQYF,TGTGCCAGCAGTACCCCCTCGGGAGTTGGCGAGCAGTACTTC
-,TRBV6-2/TRBV6-3,TRBD2,TRBJ2-7,CASSENGSGRSYEQYF,TGTGCCAGCAGTGAGAACGGTAGCGGGAGGTCCTACGAGCAGTACTTC
-,TRBV7-2,-,TRBJ1-2,CASSLGFGQHYGYTF,TGTGCCAGCAGCTTAGGTTTCGGACAGCACTATGGCTACACCTTC
-,TRBV6-1,TRBD1,TRBJ1-1,CASSDGTGVDTEAFF,TGTGCCAGCAGTGATGGGACAGGGGTAGACACTGAAGCTTTCTTT
few,TRBV30,TRBD1,TRBJ1-3,CASKDRRNTIYF,TGTGCCTCTAAGGACAGGCGAAACACCATATATTTT
-,TRBV7-9,TRBD1,TRBJ1-5,CASSLSGQGDYQPQHF,TGTGCCAGCAGCTTAAGTGGACAGGGGGATTATCAGCCCCAGCACTTT
-,TRBV5-1,-,TRBJ2-7,CASSLGHQSGEQYF,TGCGCCAGCAGCTTGGGACACCAGTCGGGGGAGCAGTACTTC
once,TRBV10-3,TRBD1,TRBJ1-1,CAISESPDRGDRNTEAFF,TGTGCCATCAGTGAGTCCCCCGACAGGGGTGACCGGAACACTGAAGCTTTCTTT
once,TRBV6-1,-,TRBJ2-7,CASSESGTYEQYF,TGTGCCAGCAGTGAATCAGGGACCTACGAGCAGTACTTC
-,TRBV5-5,-,TRBJ1-1,CASSLESGKDTEAFF,TGTGCCAGCAGCTTGGAGTCGGGTAAAGACACTGAAGCTTTCTTT
-,TRBV19,-,TRBJ2-2,CASSLFNTEELFF,TGTGCCAGTAGCCTTTTTAACACCGAGGAGCTGTTTTTT
-,TRBV7-3,TRBD2,TRBJ2-1,CASSPDSGSGNEQFF,TGTGCCAGCAGCCCCGATAGCGGGAGTGGCAATGAGCAGTTCTTC
-,TRBV5-1,TRBD1,TRBJ2-3,CASNRGLSDTQYF,TGCGCCAGCAACAGGGGGTTGTCAGATACGCAGTATTTT
-,TRBV24-1,-,TRBJ1-6,CATTETANSPLHF,TGTGCCACCACTGAGACAGCTAATTCACCCCTCCACTTT
-,TRBV7-9,TRBD1,TRBJ1-6,CASSLTGVHSPLHF,TGTGCCAGCAGCTTGACAGGGGTACATTCACCCCTCCACTTT
-,TRBV5-4,TRBD1,TRBJ1-5,CASSQGEDQPQHF,TGTGCCAGCAGCCAGGGGGAGGATCAGCCCCAGCATTTT
-,TRBV5-6,TRBD1,TRBJ2-3,CASSRDRGTDTQYF,TGTGCCAGCAGCCGGGACAGGGGGACAGATACGCAGTATTTT
-,TRBV10-1,TRBD2,TRBJ2-3,CASSVAGETDTQYF,TGCGCCAGCAGTGTTGCGGGAGAGACAGATACGCAGTATTTT
-,TRBV7-9,-,TRBJ1-4,CASSLGGSNEKLFF,TGTGCCAGCAGCTTAGGGGGCTCTAATGAAAAACTGTTTTTT
-,TRBV4-3,TRBD2,TRBJ2-2,CASSRGLAGGPNTGELFF,TGCGCCAGCAGCCGAGGACTAGCGGGAGGACCAAACACCGGGGAGCTGTTTTTT
-,TRBV6-5,-,TRBJ1-2,CASSYSGGSTYGYTF,TGTGCCAGCAGTTACTCTGGAGGCTCGACCTATGGCTACACCTTC
-,TRBV5-1,TRBD2,TRBJ2-1,CASNLLTSGRSHEQFF,TGCGCCAGCAACCTCTTGACTAGCGGGAGAAGCCATGAGCAGTTCTTC
-,TRBV5-1,TRBD1,TRBJ1-2,CASSYGDRAGLYGYTF,TGCGCCAGCAGCTATGGGGACAGGGCGGGACTCTATGGCTACACCTTC
-,TRBV30,TRBD1,TRBJ1-1,CAWRKQGQRNTEAFF,TGTGCCTGGAGGAAACAGGGACAGAGGAACACTGAAGCTTTCTTT
-,TRBV2,-,TRBJ2-1,CASSEVVRELAYNEQFF,TGTGCCAGCAGTGAAGTGGTACGGGAGTTGGCCTACAATGAGCAGTTCTTC
-,TRBV3-1/TRBV3-2,-,TRBJ1-1,CASSQHAGDTEAFF,TGTGCCAGCAGCCAACACGCAGGGGACACTGAAGCTTTCTTT
-,TRBV27,TRBD2,TRBJ2-1,CASSYGRENEQFF,TGTGCCAGCAGTTACGGGAGGGAGAATGAGCAGTTCTTC
-,TRBV29-1,TRBD2,TRBJ2-3,CSVEEGSGRTDTQYF,TGCAGCGTTGAAGAGGGTAGCGGGAGGACAGATACGCAGTATTTT
-,TRBV7-9,-,TRBJ1-4,CASSLVQGTEKLFF,TGTGCCAGCAGCTTAGTCCAGGGGACTGAAAAACTGTTTTTT
once,TRBV5-4,-,TRBJ1-1,CASSLVRASHMNTEAFF,TGTGCCAGCAGCCTTGTGCGGGCCTCCCATATGAACACTGAAGCTTTCTTT
-,TRBV20-1,-,TRBJ2-5,CSASPGDRGKETQYF,TGCAGTGCTAGTCCGGGAGATCGGGGGAAAGAGACCCAGTACTTC
-,TRBV4-1,TRBD2,TRBJ2-7,CASSQGPGGSYEQYF,TGCGCCAGCAGCCAAGGGCCCGGCGGGAGCTACGAGCAGTACTTC
-,TRBV6-2/TRBV6-3,-,TRBJ2-7,CASSYVYYEQYF,TGTGCCAGCAGTTACGTGTACTACGAGCAGTACTTC